This paragraph reports one T cell receptor (beta chain). Its target is unknown. The sample originates from a study of T cell repertoires in cytomegalovirus infection. Overall study: Public TCR beta signatures were indicative of both CMV infection and a matching HLA type.

The V gene lost 0 bases and the J gene lost 1 base, with 9 bases spanning the gap. The CDR3 length is 15 residues. CDR1 MNHEY and CDR2 SVGEGT come from the germline V gene. TCRdb analysed the reads with MiXCR anew, one entry per CDR3 protein. This table holds around 900,000 distinct CDR3 sequences, about a third found once. The sequence derives from a human donor in good health (CMV status not recorded). Some clones in this sample may be carry-over from other donors' samples. Sequencing was performed on cultured CD8+ T cells from PBMCs, taken from culture after CMV antigen stimulation. This chain uses TRBV6-2 or TRBV6-3 with TRBJ1-1, with D possibly TRBD1 on 6 matching bases. In DNA, the CDR3 is TGTGCCAGCAGTTACTCAAGGGGGACGAACACTGAAGCTTTCTTT. Protein: CASSYSRGTNTEAFF.